These T cell receptor beta chains were read from a single sample in a study of T cells after yellow fever vaccination. One entry per CDR3 protein, called by TCRdb with MiXCR from the 5' RACE reads. Of some 320,000 distinct CDR3 sequences listed, about 8.7% are singletons. Source: PBMCs, taken on the day of the first yellow fever vaccination. The receptors originated from a man between 18 and 29 years old who received the YFV17D yellow fever vaccine. Both conserved end residues are part of each CDR3. The D gene is left open where the match is weak. Some rows have no size entry. The others give once, few or many, or a class for an expanded clone.

d_call	clone_size	v_call	j_call	cdr3_aa	cdr3_nt
.	.	TRBV5-1	TRBJ1-1	CASSLANGLGDTEAFF	TGCGCCAGCAGCTTGGCAAACGGACTTGGGGACACTGAAGCTTTCTTT
TRBD2	many	TRBV7-3	TRBJ2-3	CASSSRLAGTDTQYF	TGTGCCAGCAGCTCTCGACTAGCGGGCACAGATACGCAGTATTTT
TRBD2	.	TRBV19	TRBJ2-1	CASSIRGGYNEQFF	TGTGCCAGTAGTATCCGGGGGGGGTACAATGAGCAGTTCTTC
.	few	TRBV4-3	TRBJ1-5	CASSQSWDQPQHF	TGCGCCAGCAGCCAAAGTTGGGATCAGCCCCAGCATTTT
.	few	TRBV15	TRBJ1-5	CATSRVRAGGNQPQHF	TGTGCCACCAGCAGAGTCAGGGCGGGGGGGAATCAGCCCCAGCATTTT
TRBD1	.	TRBV5-6	TRBJ2-2	CASSLDRGTHTGELFF	TGTGCCAGCAGCCTGGACAGGGGGACGCACACCGGGGAGCTGTTTTTT
.	.	TRBV12-3/TRBV12-4	TRBJ2-2	CASSLDLSRKLFF	TGTGCCAGCAGCTTGGACCTATCCAGGAAGCTGTTTTTT
.	many	TRBV27	TRBJ2-7	CASALLGANIYEQYF	TGTGCCAGCGCCTTATTGGGGGCGAATATATACGAGCAGTACTTC
.	.	TRBV5-4	TRBJ2-5	CASSDGNQETQYF	TGTGCCAGCAGCGACGGTAACCAAGAGACCCAGTACTTC
TRBD2	few	TRBV7-9	TRBJ2-3	CASSLEGTTHTDTQYF	TGTGCCAGCAGCTTAGAGGGGACTACCCACACAGATACGCAGTATTTT
.	many	TRBV25-1	TRBJ2-7	CASSESGYLSEQYF	TGTGCCAGCAGTGAATCAGGGTACTTAAGCGAGCAGTACTTC
TRBD2	.	TRBV5-6	TRBJ2-1	CARSSVSGGRTVF	TGTGCCAGGAGCTCCGTGAGCGGGGGCCGAACGGTCTTC
TRBD2	.	TRBV4-3	TRBJ2-7	CASSPGGTQGSYEQYF	TGCGCCAGCAGCCCGGGGGGGACGCAGGGCTCCTACGAGCAGTACTTC
.	many	TRBV12-3/TRBV12-4	TRBJ1-2	CASGATRGYGYTF	TGTGCCAGCGGCGCCACACGGGGCTATGGCTACACCTTC
.	many	TRBV14	TRBJ2-1	CASSQERDSGYATIEQFF	TGTGCCAGCAGCCAAGAAAGAGACTCGGGATATGCCACAATTGAGCAGTTCTTC
.	few	TRBV11-1	TRBJ1-3	CASSSPWGGFTLGNTIYF	TGTGCCAGCAGCTCGCCGTGGGGGGGCTTTACTTTAGGAAACACCATATATTTT
.	few	TRBV5-1	TRBJ1-2	CASSLSGGYTF	TGCGCCAGCAGCTTGTCCGGGGGCTACACCTTC
.	few	TRBV18	TRBJ2-5	CASSPQRGGETQYF	TGTGCCAGCTCACCACAGAGAGGGGGAGAGACCCAGTACTTC
.	many	TRBV29-1	TRBJ1-1	CSVEDGVNTEAFF	TGCAGCGTTGAAGATGGCGTGAACACTGAAGCTTTCTTT
.	few	TRBV10-3	TRBJ2-1	CAISGGGGPFNEQFF	TGTGCCATCAGTGGTGGCGGGGGCCCTTTTAATGAGCAGTTCTTC
.	few	TRBV5-1	TRBJ1-6	CASSLTDYNSPLHF	TGCGCCAGCAGCTTAACAGACTATAATTCACCCCTCCACTTT